This is a list of T cell receptor beta chains from one sample in a study of preoperative IRX-2 immunotherapy in early breast cancer. The repertoire was sequenced with immunoSEQ multiplex PCR; TCRdb's copy has only in-frame clones and lacks some. The sample holds approximately 28,000 clones, about 79% seen once. The specimen was collected from a patient treated with IRX-2 immunotherapy. The receptors derive from a human donor with breast cancer. The CDR3 runs from the conserved cysteine through the conserved F or W. D genes are given only for firm matches. Expanded clones get a size class; other rows say once, few or many, or leave the size out.

CDR3 protein: CASNQWGQGADGYTF; CDR3 DNA: TGTGCCAGCAACCAGTGGGGACAGGGGGCGGATGGCTACACCTTC; clone size: NA; J gene: TRBJ1-2; V gene: TRBV6-8; D gene: TRBD1
CDR3 protein: CAWSVLAGGETQYF; CDR3 DNA: TGTGCCTGGAGTGTACTAGCGGGTGGGGAGACCCAGTACTTC; clone size: NA; J gene: TRBJ2-5; V gene: TRBV30; D gene: TRBD2
CDR3 protein: CASSVNQGTDTQYF; CDR3 DNA: TGTGCCAGCAGTGTTAACCAGGGGACGGATACGCAGTATTTT; clone size: few; J gene: TRBJ2-3; V gene: TRBV6-8; D gene: NA
CDR3 protein: CASSPPGPQGYGYTF; CDR3 DNA: TGCGCCAGCAGTCCCCCGGGGCCGCAGGGCTATGGCTACACCTTC; clone size: NA; J gene: TRBJ1-2; V gene: TRBV23-1; D gene: NA
CDR3 protein: CASSYAQVGTQYF; CDR3 DNA: TGTGCCAGCAGTTACGCGCAGGTGGGGACCCAGTACTTC; clone size: NA; J gene: TRBJ2-5; V gene: TRBV6-8; D gene: NA
CDR3 protein: CASSLDDRASYEQYF; CDR3 DNA: TGTGCCAGCAGCTTAGACGACAGGGCCTCCTACGAGCAGTACTTC; clone size: NA; J gene: TRBJ2-7; V gene: TRBV11-3; D gene: TRBD1
CDR3 protein: CAWSYRDRNTEAFF; CDR3 DNA: TGTGCCTGGAGTTACAGGGACCGAAACACTGAAGCTTTCTTT; clone size: few; J gene: TRBJ1-1; V gene: TRBV30; D gene: NA
CDR3 protein: CASSFGPPEGGNEQFF; CDR3 DNA: TGTGCCAGCAGCTTTGGCCCCCCCGAGGGGGGCAATGAGCAGTTCTTC; clone size: NA; J gene: TRBJ2-1; V gene: TRBV11-3; D gene: NA
CDR3 protein: CASSPRPGTSGNEQFF; CDR3 DNA: TGTGCCAGTAGTCCCCGCCCAGGGACTAGCGGAAATGAGCAGTTCTTC; clone size: NA; J gene: TRBJ2-1; V gene: TRBV19; D gene: TRBD2
CDR3 protein: CASSRRDLSYEQYF; CDR3 DNA: TGCGCCAGCAGTCGCCGGGACTTATCCTACGAGCAGTACTTC; clone size: once; J gene: TRBJ2-7; V gene: TRBV23-1; D gene: NA
CDR3 protein: CASSDPDSVARGKTQYF; CDR3 DNA: TGTGCCAGCAGTGACCCCGATAGTGTAGCGCGGGGAAAGACCCAGTACTTC; clone size: once; J gene: TRBJ2-5; V gene: TRBV6-8; D gene: NA
CDR3 protein: CASSSPRGSSTDTQYF; CDR3 DNA: TGTGCCAGCAGCTCACCGAGGGGTTCAAGCACAGATACGCAGTATTTT; clone size: once; J gene: TRBJ2-3; V gene: TRBV7-7; D gene: NA
CDR3 protein: CASSFGTTSYSYEQYF; CDR3 DNA: TGTGCCAGCAGCTTTGGGACTACGAGTTACTCCTACGAGCAGTACTTC; clone size: NA; J gene: TRBJ2-7; V gene: TRBV11-3; D gene: TRBD2
CDR3 protein: CASSSLGRGSSDTQYF; CDR3 DNA: TGTGCCAGCAGTAGCCTGGGCAGGGGATCGTCTGATACGCAGTATTTT; clone size: once; J gene: TRBJ2-3; V gene: TRBV2; D gene: NA
CDR3 protein: CATSEERTETYGYTF; CDR3 DNA: TGTGCCACCAGCGAGGAGAGAACAGAGACCTATGGCTACACCTTC; clone size: NA; J gene: TRBJ1-2; V gene: TRBV15; D gene: NA
CDR3 protein: CASSVGLAGTDTQYF; CDR3 DNA: TGTGCCAGTAGTGTCGGACTAGCGGGGACAGATACGCAGTATTTT; clone size: NA; J gene: TRBJ2-3; V gene: TRBV19; D gene: TRBD2
CDR3 protein: CASSLWGRVSEKLFF; CDR3 DNA: TGTGCCAGCAGCCTGTGGGGGAGGGTCTCTGAAAAACTGTTTTTT; clone size: NA; J gene: TRBJ1-4; V gene: TRBV11-3; D gene: NA
CDR3 protein: CASSMWDLNSPLHF; CDR3 DNA: TGTGCCAGTAGTATGTGGGACCTTAATTCACCCCTCCACTTT; clone size: NA; J gene: TRBJ1-6; V gene: TRBV19; D gene: NA
CDR3 protein: CASLSGTYNEQFF; CDR3 DNA: TGTGCCAGCCTGAGCGGGACCTACAATGAGCAGTTCTTC; clone size: NA; J gene: TRBJ2-1; V gene: TRBV12-5; D gene: TRBD2
CDR3 protein: CASKNGGHASNQTQHF; CDR3 DNA: TGTGCCAGCAAAAACGGGGGGCACGCTTCCAATCAGACCCAGCATTTT; clone size: NA; J gene: TRBJ1-5; V gene: TRBV6-8; D gene: NA
CDR3 protein: CASSHTSSQGYTF; CDR3 DNA: TGTGCCAGCTCCCATACCAGCTCTCAAGGCTACACCTTC; clone size: NA; J gene: TRBJ1-2; V gene: TRBV18; D gene: NA
CDR3 protein: CASSQVVRYNEQFF; CDR3 DNA: TGTGCCAGCAGCCAAGTGGTCCGGTACAATGAGCAGTTCTTC; clone size: few; J gene: TRBJ2-1; V gene: TRBV14; D gene: NA
CDR3 protein: CASSLMTLSTNEKLFF; CDR3 DNA: TGCGCCAGCAGCTTAATGACACTATCAACTAATGAAAAACTGTTTTTT; clone size: NA; J gene: TRBJ1-4; V gene: TRBV5-1; D gene: NA
CDR3 protein: CASSLTGRNEQYF; CDR3 DNA: TGTGCCAGCAGCTTAACAGGGCGGAACGAGCAGTACTTC; clone size: NA; J gene: TRBJ2-7; V gene: TRBV7-4; D gene: NA
CDR3 protein: CASRSGTTGNTIYF; CDR3 DNA: TGTGCCAGTAGGTCCGGGACAACTGGAAACACCATATATTTT; clone size: NA; J gene: TRBJ1-3; V gene: TRBV19; D gene: NA
CDR3 protein: CASSQAGTAAAVSQYF; CDR3 DNA: TGTGCCAGCAGCCAAGCCGGGACAGCCGCGGCGGTCTCGCAGTACTTC; clone size: NA; J gene: TRBJ2-7; V gene: TRBV14; D gene: TRBD1
CDR3 protein: CASSLTRGDYGYTF; CDR3 DNA: TGCGCCAGCAGCCTAACCAGGGGGGACTATGGCTACACCTTC; clone size: NA; J gene: TRBJ1-2; V gene: TRBV4-1; D gene: TRBD1
CDR3 protein: CASSYAGGGTEAFF; CDR3 DNA: TGTGCCAGCAGCTACGCTGGTGGAGGCACTGAAGCTTTCTTT; clone size: NA; J gene: TRBJ1-1; V gene: TRBV6-8; D gene: NA
CDR3 protein: CATSRDLAAMNTEAFF; CDR3 DNA: TGTGCCACCAGCAGAGATCTGGCAGCTATGAACACTGAAGCTTTCTTT; clone size: NA; J gene: TRBJ1-1; V gene: TRBV15; D gene: NA
CDR3 protein: CATSRDPGGDIQYF; CDR3 DNA: TGTGCCACCAGCAGAGATCCGGGAGGGGACATTCAGTACTTC; clone size: NA; J gene: TRBJ2-4; V gene: TRBV15; D gene: TRBD2
CDR3 protein: CASSFDRGQRDTIYF; CDR3 DNA: TGCGCCAGCAGCTTTGACAGGGGGCAGAGGGACACCATATATTTT; clone size: NA; J gene: TRBJ1-3; V gene: TRBV5-1; D gene: TRBD1
CDR3 protein: CASSHPWTSGTDTQYF; CDR3 DNA: TGTGCCAGTAGTCACCCCTGGACTAGCGGCACAGATACGCAGTATTTT; clone size: NA; J gene: TRBJ2-3; V gene: TRBV19; D gene: TRBD2
CDR3 protein: CASSLMGASGGELFF; CDR3 DNA: TGCGCCAGCAGCTTGATGGGGGCGTCTGGCGGGGAGCTGTTTTTT; clone size: once; J gene: TRBJ2-2; V gene: TRBV5-1; D gene: NA
CDR3 protein: CASSLAPAVSYNSPLHF; CDR3 DNA: TGTGCCAGCAGCTTAGCTCCGGCCGTCTCCTATAATTCACCCCTCCACTTT; clone size: NA; J gene: TRBJ1-6; V gene: TRBV7-5; D gene: NA
CDR3 protein: CASSLTPPLVRTLYEQYF; CDR3 DNA: TGTGCCAGCAGTTTGACCCCTCCCCTCGTGCGGACCCTCTACGAGCAGTACTTC; clone size: NA; J gene: TRBJ2-7; V gene: TRBV28; D gene: NA
CDR3 protein: CASGWASGGGVPFTQYF; CDR3 DNA: TGTGCCAGCGGTTGGGCTAGCGGGGGGGGCGTACCATTTACGCAGTATTTT; clone size: NA; J gene: TRBJ2-3; V gene: TRBV11-3; D gene: TRBD2
CDR3 protein: CASSQELHRGQGNYGYTF; CDR3 DNA: TGCGCCAGCAGCCAAGAGCTACATCGGGGACAGGGAAACTATGGCTACACCTTC; clone size: NA; J gene: TRBJ1-2; V gene: TRBV4-1; D gene: TRBD1
CDR3 protein: CATNGEIHEKLFF; CDR3 DNA: TGTGCCACTAACGGAGAAATCCATGAAAAACTGTTTTTT; clone size: once; J gene: TRBJ1-4; V gene: TRBV19; D gene: NA
CDR3 protein: CAWSDRGRSWSDTQYF; CDR3 DNA: TGTGCCTGGAGTGATAGAGGACGGAGTTGGTCAGATACGCAGTATTTT; clone size: NA; J gene: TRBJ2-3; V gene: TRBV30; D gene: NA
CDR3 protein: CASSTSGGRETQYF; CDR3 DNA: TGTGCCAGCAGTACTTCAGGGGGCAGGGAGACCCAGTACTTC; clone size: NA; J gene: TRBJ2-5; V gene: TRBV28; D gene: TRBD1
CDR3 protein: CATRPEYSNQPQHF; CDR3 DNA: TGTGCCACCAGACCAGAATATAGCAATCAGCCCCAGCATTTT; clone size: NA; J gene: TRBJ1-5; V gene: TRBV15; D gene: NA